Shown below are 5 T cell receptor beta chains from a single sample sequenced in a study of T cells after yellow fever vaccination. One entry per CDR3 protein results from TCRdb running MiXCR on the 5' RACE reads. The sample lists roughly 520,000 distinct CDR3 sequences, roughly 22% occurring once. The material was PBMCs, obtained less than 25 days after the first yellow fever vaccination. These receptor sequences come from a man between 18 and 29 years old who received the YFV17D yellow fever vaccine.

The J gene is TRBJ1-4, the V gene TRBV7-9; D unresolved. V was clipped by 4 bases and J by 2 bases, with 8 bases between them. The germline gives CDR1 SEHNR, CDR2 FQNEAQ (reference sequence). The CDR3 spans 14 residues. Written as DNA, the CDR3 is TGTGCCAGCAGCTCGACGGGGACTAATGAAAAACTGTTTTTT. This translates into CASSSTGTNEKLFF.

The chain is built from TRBV13 and TRBJ2-1, with 14 bases lining up with TRBD2. CDR3 length equals 17 residues. Per germline, CDR1 PRHDT and CDR2 FYEKMQ (reference sequence). The ends lost 5 bases at V and 8 bases at J; junction bases unmatched: 11. The CDR3 nucleotides are TGTGCCAGCAGCCCATGGTGGACTAGCGGGGGGAGTTATGAGCAGTTCTTC. Residues: CASSPWWTSGGSYEQFF.

This clonotype was seen repeatedly, ten times or more. This chain uses TRBV7-9 with TRBJ1-1, with TRBD1 matching 12 bases. V shed 3 bases, J shed 5 bases, and the junction held 10 bases outside the gene matches. The CDR3 totals 17 residues. Germline CDR1 is SEHNR and CDR2 is FQNEAQ (reference sequence). Here the CDR3 DNA reads TGTGCCAGCAGCTTCGGACCGGGACAGGGGGCTGAGACTGAAGCTTTCTTT. Translating it yields CASSFGPGQGAETEAFF.

The V call is TRBV5-6, the J call TRBJ2-1, with a tentative D call TRBD2 (7 bases). There are 13 residues in the CDR3. V dropped 3 bases and J dropped 8 bases, with 12 bases sitting between them. The V gene's germline CDR1 is SGHDT and CDR2 YYEEEE. CDR3 protein: CASSWGGGDEQFF. The DNA for the CDR3 is TGTGCCAGCAGCTGGGGGGGCGGGGATGAGCAGTTCTTC.

CDR3 DNA sequence: TGTGCCAGCAGTTTAGCGGGCAGGGTTCAAGAGACCCAGTACTTC. It yields the protein CASSLAGRVQETQYF. The chain is built from TRBV27 and TRBJ2-5; D is perhaps TRBD1 or TRBD2 (5 bases each). This CDR3 has 15 residues. Germline V gene sequence: CDR1 MNHEY, CDR2 SMNVEV (reference sequence). The V end was cut by 2 bases, the J end by 2 bases, with 12 bases between.